The sequence of this T cell receptor beta chain was determined in a study of cytomegalovirus exposure and HLA in healthy donors. Trimming at V came to 1 base and at J to 4 bases, leaving 6 bases not matched to a gene. The V gene's germline CDR1 is MNHNS and CDR2 SASEGT. The CDR3 length is 15 residues. 60 Vbeta and 13 Jbeta primers were used in PCR. Profiled with immunoSEQ multiplex PCR; TCRdb holds only in-frame clones, not every one. The sample shows around 62,000 clones, approximately 80% of them seen only once. About this clone itself: No antigen is known for it.

Findings and caveats of the study: An analysis that came later showed most CMV-associated TCR beta chains appearing HLA-restricted. Cytomegalovirus status was reportedly diagnosed by the classifier with high specificity and sensitivity.

This clonotype was obtained from a woman aged 30 to 39 in good health and CMV-seronegative. The chain links TRBV6-1 to TRBJ2-7; 8 positions agree with TRBD1. Sequencing was performed on PBMCs. CDR3 DNA sequence: TGTGCCAGCAGTGAAGAAGGACAGGGATTTTACGAGCAGTACTTC. Translating it yields CASSEEGQGFYEQYF.